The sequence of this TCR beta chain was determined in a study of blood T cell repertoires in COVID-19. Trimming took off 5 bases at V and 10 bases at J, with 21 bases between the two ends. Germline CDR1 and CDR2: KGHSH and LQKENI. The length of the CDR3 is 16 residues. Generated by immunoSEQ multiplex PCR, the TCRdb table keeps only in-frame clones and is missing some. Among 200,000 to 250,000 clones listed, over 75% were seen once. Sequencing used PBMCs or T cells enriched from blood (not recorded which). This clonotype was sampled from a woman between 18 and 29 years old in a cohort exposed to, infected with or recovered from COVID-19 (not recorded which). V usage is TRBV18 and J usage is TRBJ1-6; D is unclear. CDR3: CASSEWKGVGRSPLHF. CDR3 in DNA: TGTGCCAGCTCAGAATGGAAGGGAGTAGGGAGGTCACCCCTCCACTTT. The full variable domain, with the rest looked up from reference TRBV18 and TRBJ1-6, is NAGVMQNPRHLVRRRGQEARLRCSPMKGHSHVYWYRQLPEEGLKFMVYLQKENIIDESGMPKERFSAEFPKEGPSILRIQQVVRGDSAAYFCASSEWKGVGRSPLHFGNGTRLTVT.